This T cell receptor (beta chain) was retrieved from a study of lymphopenia after photon versus proton radiotherapy. Study-wide points: Photon-treated patients lost naive T cells and TCR diversity; proton-treated stayed stable. After the lymphocyte nadir, photon-treated repertoires showed oligoclonal expansion, especially of CD8+ Temra cells.

The CDR3 covers 13 residues. Germline V gene sequence: CDR1 SGHDN, CDR2 FVKESK. Trimming took 5 bases from V and 5 from J; bases not matched to a gene: 3. Clones were sequenced by immunoSEQ multiplex PCR, and TCRdb holds only the in-frame ones, with some missing. The sample carries 65,000 to 70,000 clones, roughly 91% recorded once. A word on this clone: Its specificity is unknown.

The chain uses TRBV14 and TRBJ1-2, with TRBD1 matching over 9 bases. This sequence was found in a woman in her sixties or seventies with pancreatic cancer. The sample consisted of peripheral blood, taken from a patient treated with photon-based radiotherapy. The CDR3 region has the DNA TGTGCCAGCAGCGTGGACAGGGGATATGGCTACACCTTC. It encodes CASSVDRGYGYTF.